These 16 T cell receptor beta chains were all obtained from the same sample, sequenced in a study of cytomegalovirus exposure and HLA in healthy donors. The PCR made use of 60 Vbeta and 13 Jbeta primers. Only in-frame clones appear in the TCRdb table, and some are missing; sequencing was by immunoSEQ multiplex PCR. The profile shows about 160,000 clones, 60% to 85% of them singletons. Material: PBMCs. All receptors derive from a woman aged 25-40 years in good health and CMV-seronegative.

The genes are TRBV9 and TRBJ1-1; D unclear. This CDR3 contains 13 residues. The V gene's germline CDR1 is SGDLS and CDR2 YYNGEE. Trimming removed 0 bases from V and 4 bases from J, with 7 bases in between. CDR3 loop: CASSVDIGTEAFF. The CDR3 DNA follows: TGTGCCAGCAGCGTAGACATTGGCACTGAAGCTTTCTTT.

The J gene is TRBJ2-5, the V gene TRBV28; 7 bases match TRBD2. J was trimmed by 4 bases and V by 4 bases; bases with no gene match: 9. Germline CDR1 MDHEN, CDR2 SYDVKM. There are 15 residues in the CDR3. CDR3 nucleotide sequence: TGTGCCAGCAGTTCCCCCGGGGGGTCCCGAGAGACCCAGTACTTC. Translating gives CASSSPGGSRETQYF.

This rearrangement joins TRBV11-2 to TRBJ2-1; 8 bases map to TRBD2. The V segment lost 1 base and the J segment 4 bases; nucleotides outside the gene matches: 6. Germline lookup yields CDR1 SGHAT and CDR2 FQNNGV. The CDR3 has 16 residues. This chain's CDR3 is CASSLGGGGPYNEQFF. The DNA for the CDR3 is TGTGCCAGCAGCTTAGGAGGCGGGGGGCCGTACAATGAGCAGTTCTTC.

The chain employs TRBV19 and TRBJ1-5, with 10 bases identical to TRBD1. The junction had 6 bases not matched to a gene; V was cut back by 6 bases and J by 4 bases. Germline lookup yields CDR1 LNHDA and CDR2 SQIVND (reference sequence). The CDR3 length is 15 residues. CDR3 loop: CASRPGTGVNQPQHF. CDR3 nucleotide sequence: TGTGCCAGTAGACCCGGGACAGGGGTGAATCAGCCCCAGCATTTT.

This clone was seen just once. V is TRBV11-2 and J is TRBJ1-2; D is perhaps TRBD1 (5 bases). Germline loops: CDR1 SGHAT, CDR2 FQNNGV. The V and J ends lost 3 bases and 3 bases respectively, with 8 bases between them. The CDR3 has 13 residues. The DNA for the CDR3 is TGTGCCAGCAGCTTTGCGACAGACTATGGCTACACCTTC. Its translation: CASSFATDYGYTF.

V gene TRBV19 combines with J gene TRBJ2-7; D is possibly TRBD2 (6 bases). CDR3 length: 14 amino acids. V gave up 4 bases and J gave up 3 bases, with 13 bases separating them. The germline V gene encodes CDR1 LNHDA and CDR2 SQIVND (reference sequence). CDR3 in amino acids: CASSTTLGGYEQYF. CDR3 DNA: TGTGCCAGTAGTACCACGTTGGGGGGCTACGAGCAGTACTTC.

About this clone: One end of the junction fails to match germline, which may point to a read error. The CDR3 loop reads CSSSPGTSGGHKETQYF. The CDR3 region has the DNA TGTTCCAGCAGCCCAGGGACTAGCGGGGGACACAAAGAGACCCAGTACTTC. The chain joins TRBV7-9 to TRBJ2-5; 14 bases agree with TRBD2. The germline V gene has CDR1 SEHNR and CDR2 FQNEAQ (reference sequence). CDR3 size: 17 residues.

The V and J genes are TRBV30 and TRBJ2-7; D ambiguous. Per germline, CDR1 GTSNPN and CDR2 SVGIG (reference sequence). CDR3 length: 13 residues. V lost 3 bases, J lost 2 bases, and 11 bases lay in between. The CDR3 DNA reads as TGTGCCTGGAGGCCCGCGTCGACCTACGAGCAGTACTTC. Encoded protein: CAWRPASTYEQYF.

The CDR3 is CASSYAVGMDTEAFF. In DNA form, the CDR3 reads TGTGCCAGCAGTTACGCGGTCGGGATGGACACTGAAGCTTTCTTT. The gene calls are TRBV6-5 and TRBJ1-1; D ambiguous. The CDR3 sequence is 15 residues long. From germline, CDR1 is MNHEY and CDR2 SVGAGI. Trimming removed 2 bases from V and 3 bases from J, with 13 bases in between.

The chain couples TRBV2 to TRBJ2-1, with a weak D call TRBD2 (6 bases). There are 11 residues in the CDR3. The V gene lost 3 bases and the J gene lost 13 bases, with 10 bases spanning the gap. Germline lookup yields CDR1 SNHLY and CDR2 FYNNEI. The CDR3 nucleotides are TGTGCCAGCAGTGAGATGGGGGGACAGTTCTTC. The encoded protein is CASSEMGGQFF.

With respect to this clone: The CDR3 does not close with the conserved phenylalanine or tryptophan, likely indicating a read error. The chain combines TRBV13 with TRBJ2-7; TRBD1 aligns across 9 bases. The CDR3 consists of 14 residues. CDR1 is PRHDT, CDR2 FYEKMQ, per germline (reference sequence). V lost 0 bases and J lost 4; bases outside the gene matches: 1. DNA of the CDR3: TGTGCCAGCAGCTTAGGGGACAGGGGTTACGAGCAGTACTCC. It codes for CASSLGDRGYEQYS.

V gene TRBV11-2 combines with J gene TRBJ1-6; D perhaps matches TRBD1 (5 bases). This CDR3 has 16 amino acids. The germline CDR1 and CDR2 sequences are SGHAT and FQNNGV. Trimming stripped 2 bases from V and 9 bases from J, with 17 bases between. CDR3: CASSLRTTDQGSPLHF. The CDR3 region has the DNA TGTGCCAGCAGCTTACGTACCACGGACCAGGGTTCACCCCTCCACTTT.

The chain employs TRBV19 and TRBJ1-5; D uncertain. Trimming took 7 bases from V and 0 from J, leaving 7 bases between them. CDR1 is LNHDA and CDR2 is SQIVND in the germline V gene (reference sequence). The CDR3 spans 13 residues. CDR3 residues: CASIVHSNQPQHF. CDR3 DNA sequence: TGTGCCAGTATTGTACATAGCAATCAGCCCCAGCATTTT.

This chain uses TRBV18 with TRBJ1-1; unclear D gene. Trimming removed 6 bases from V and 5 bases from J, with 7 bases in between. Looked up from germline, CDR1 is KGHSH and CDR2 is LQKENI. This CDR3 has 11 amino acids. The CDR3 region has the DNA TGTGCCAGCTCCCCGGGAACTGAAGCTTTCTTT. Amino acids: CASSPGTEAFF.

V gene TRBV10-3 combines with J gene TRBJ1-5, with a possible D match to TRBD1 (6 bases). Germline V gene data show CDR1 as ENHRY and CDR2 as SYGVKD. V lost 11 bases to trimming and J lost 5 bases, with 13 bases between them. The CDR3 spans 12 residues. This CDR3 is CADFRGYQPQHF. CDR3 DNA sequence: TGTGCCGATTTCAGGGGATATCAGCCCCAGCATTTT.

The DNA for the CDR3 is TGTGCCTCGAAGGGGGGGGGACCCACGAATTTCTTC. It encodes CASKGGGPTNFF. The rearrangement joins TRBV10-3 to TRBJ2-1; D is perhaps TRBD2 (7 bases). The CDR3 is made up of 12 amino acids. CDR1 ENHRY and CDR2 SYGVKD come from the germline V gene. Trimming stripped 11 bases from V and 16 bases from J, with 24 bases between.